These 13 T cell receptor beta chains share one sample of origin, sequenced in a study of Graves' ophthalmopathy and Graves' hyperthyroidism. Using RNA transcripts, the TCR beta CDR3 regions were amplified. The first-round RT-PCR employed HTBI primers together with the Qiagen OneStep RT-PCR kit. A multiplex PCR was then performed as the second round. TCRdb used MiXCR to reprocess the multiplex PCR reads, holding one entry per CDR3 protein. The profile shows approximately 700,000 distinct CDR3 sequences, 35% to 50% of them singletons. Material: peripheral blood. The receptors were gathered from an adult man with Graves' ophthalmopathy.

Ten or more counts support this clonotype. The rearrangement links TRBV10-1 to TRBJ1-4; D uncertain. The CDR3 has 10 residues. Looked up from germline, CDR1 is WNHNN and CDR2 is SYGVQD (reference sequence). Deletions cut 3 bases from V and 10 bases from J, with 3 bases between. The CDR3 protein is CASSDRKLFF. CDR3 sequence (DNA): TGCGCCAGCAGTGACCGAAAACTGTTTTTT.

The chain joins TRBV14 to TRBJ2-7, with a tentative D call TRBD2 (7 bases). With 0 bases removed from V and 2 bases from J, the gap between germline ends came to 11 bases. Germline values: CDR1 SGHDN, CDR2 FVKESK. The CDR3 consists of 15 residues. This CDR3 is CASSQERGQPYEQYF. The CDR3, as DNA: TGTGCCAGCAGCCAAGAGCGGGGGCAGCCCTACGAGCAGTACTTC.

Many counts were recorded for this clonotype. This chain uses TRBV7-9 with TRBJ2-5, with a tentative D call TRBD2 (5 bases). V lost 5 bases to trimming and J lost 1 base, with 17 bases between them. The CDR3 spans 16 residues. Germline CDR1 is SEHNR and CDR2 is FQNEAQ (reference sequence). CDR3 region: CASSPRGTGPQETQYF. The CDR3 DNA reads as TGTGCCAGCAGCCCCCGGGGAACGGGCCCCCAAGAGACCCAGTACTTC.

The gene calls are TRBV2 and TRBJ1-6, with D tentatively TRBD1 (6 bases). V was cut by 0 bases and J by 11 bases, with 14 bases left in between. The CDR3 has 15 residues. The germline V gene encodes CDR1 SNHLY and CDR2 FYNNEI. DNA for the CDR3: TGTGCCAGCAGTGAAGCGCTCGGGGGCCTGGCACCCCTCCACTTT. It yields the protein CASSEALGGLAPLHF.

The chain is built from TRBV5-5 and TRBJ2-7, with a tentative D call TRBD1 (6 bases). Trimming took off 3 bases at V and 5 bases at J, with 18 bases between the two ends. The CDR3 has 15 amino acids. The V gene's germline CDR1 is SGHKS and CDR2 YYEKEE (reference sequence). CDR3 nucleotides: TGTGCCAGCAGCTGGGGGCGGACTGGCGCAGACGAGCAGTACTTC. Translating it yields CASSWGRTGADEQYF.

This clonotype was recorded many times. The chain has TRBV11-2 and TRBJ1-1; D is ambiguous. This CDR3 region has 14 residues. Germline V gene lookup returns CDR1 SGHAT and CDR2 FQNNGV. V shed 3 bases and J shed 4 bases, with 12 bases lying between them. CDR3 in DNA: TGTGCCAGCAGCTTCGAGGGTTTTAGCACTGAAGCTTTCTTT. It specifies CASSFEGFSTEAFF.

The chain carries TRBV24-1 and TRBJ2-5; 9 nucleotides line up with TRBD2. V shed 2 bases and J 1 base; nucleotides not matched to a gene: 1. The CDR3 spans 15 residues. Germline values: CDR1 KGHDR, CDR2 SFDVKD. Here the CDR3 reads CATSDSGLAQETQYF. In DNA, the CDR3 is TGTGCCACCAGTGATTCGGGACTAGCCCAAGAGACCCAGTACTTC.

This clonotype came up many times. V usage is TRBV6-5 and J usage is TRBJ1-6, with D unclear. Germline V gives CDR1 MNHEY, CDR2 SVGAGI. CDR3 size: 13 residues. V lost 7 bases to trimming and J lost 7 bases, with 11 bases between them. The CDR3 protein is CASTGRGNSPLHF. The CDR3 region has the DNA TGTGCCAGCACAGGTCGAGGGAATTCACCCCTCCACTTT.

The CDR3 DNA is TGTGCCAGCAGTGGACAGGGCACAGATACGCAGTATTTT. It codes for CASSGQGTDTQYF. The chain couples TRBV25-1 to TRBJ2-3; TRBD1 might be the D (6 bases). Germline CDR1 MGHDK, CDR2 SYGVNS. Between the trimmed V and J ends, which lost 4 bases and 1 base, there was a span of 6 bases. The CDR3 contains 13 residues.

For this clonotype: A clone one base away is much larger, so this may be a read error. The rearrangement links TRBV29-1 to TRBJ1-5, with D unclear. This CDR3 comprises 15 residues. Looked up from germline, CDR1 is SQVTM and CDR2 is ANQGSEA. Trimming cost V 7 bases and J 6 bases, with 22 bases left between them. In nucleotides, the CDR3 is TGCAGCGGCCCTTCGATAAGACGGGTTGGTCAGCCCCAGCATTTT. As protein: CSGPSIRRVGQPQHF.

A word on this clonotype: Since no conserved phenylalanine or tryptophan closes the CDR3, a read error is the likely cause. This chain connects TRBV7-9 to TRBJ1-1; TRBD1 matches 9 bases. The CDR3 spans 14 residues. The V gene's germline CDR1 is SEHNR and CDR2 FQNEAQ (reference sequence). Here the CDR3 DNA reads TGCGCCAGCAGCCGAGGACAGGGGTACACTGAAGCTTTCCTT. Translating gives CASSRGQGYTEAFL.

As for this clonotype: A read error may explain this, as a much larger clone is one base away. The chain has TRBV2 and TRBJ1-5; 8 positions agree with TRBD1. The ends lost 8 bases at V and 9 bases at J; junction bases unmatched: 15. Germline assignment: CDR1 SNHLY and CDR2 FYNNEI. The CDR3 extends over 15 amino acids. The CDR3 DNA follows: TGTGCCAGCCAAAGGTGGCAGGGGGCTCGGCGGCCCCAGCATTTT. Its translation is CASQRWQGARRPQHF.

The sample holds many counts of this clonotype. This chain uses TRBV5-1 with TRBJ2-2; no clear D gene. Trimming removed 0 bases from V and 0 bases from J, with 6 bases in between. CDR1 is SGHRS and CDR2 is YFSETQ in the germline V gene. The CDR3 sequence is 15 residues long. The CDR3 coding sequence is TGCGCCAGCAGCTTGGGGTATCCGAACACCGGGGAGCTGTTTTTT. Amino acids: CASSLGYPNTGELFF. Based on the CDR3 plus reference TRBV5-1 and TRBJ2-2, the full variable domain is KAGVTQTPRYLIKTRGQQVTLSCSPISGHRSVSWYQQTPGQGLQFLFEYFSETQRNKGNFPGRFSGRQFSNSRSEMNVSTLELGDSALYLCASSLGYPNTGELFFGEGSRLTVL.